The next 30 T cell receptor beta chains were all read from a single sample in a study of T-cell reconstitution after alpha-beta-depleted transplantation in children (dated by TCRdb to between 2015 and 2016). The library was made by PCR. The sample was run on an Illumina HiSeq 2500. To normalize quantification of the TCRbeta repertoire, the TCR libraries were built with molecular barcoding that relied on unique molecular identifiers. Through fastp at Q25 and MiXCR, TCRdb rebuilt clones from the public reads, retaining in-frame beta chains. For every CDR3 protein sequence, its rows merge into one entry that carries the most common genes and DNA. The sample data list about 200,000 distinct CDR3 sequences, and around 7.7% of these were observed just once. Jointly, the top ten make up 35% of the sample. In light of the paper, this sample's treatment or condition label describes: allogeneic hematopoietic cell transplantation with graft depleted of TCRalphabeta T cells and CD19 B cells.

The sequenced sample was PBMCs, mostly from graft donor cells, obtained 360 days after TCRalphabeta/CD19-depleted stem cell transplant. All receptors come from a male patient aged 2-9 years who had a stem cell transplant for acute myeloid leukemia, so the T cells may come from the graft donor.

This clonotype was observed a few times. The rearrangement uses TRBV5-1 and TRBJ1-4; 9 bases are a match to TRBD1. CDR1 SGHRS and CDR2 YFSETQ come from the germline V gene. With V trimmed by 4 bases and J by 8 bases, 3 bases remained unmatched. The CDR3 is made up of 13 amino acids. This CDR3 reads CASSPGQGEKLFF. The CDR3 region has the DNA TGCGCCAGCAGCCCGGGACAGGGCGAAAAACTGTTTTTT.

This clonotype was counted at least ten times. The gene calls are TRBV4-2 and TRBJ2-5, with D perhaps TRBD1 or TRBD2 (7 bases each). V was pared by 1 base and J by 4 bases, with 13 bases between. The CDR3 totals 15 residues. The germline gives CDR1 LGHNA, CDR2 YNFKEQ. For the CDR3, the DNA is TGTGCCAGCAGCCAAGGTGACAGGGAGGGAGAGACCCAGTACTTC. This gives the protein CASSQGDREGETQYF.

J is TRBJ2-5 and V is TRBV7-9, with D possibly TRBD2 on 6 matching bases. Trimming left V 6 bases short and J 4 bases short, with 15 bases between. The germline gives CDR1 SEHNR, CDR2 FQNEAQ (reference sequence). The CDR3 sequence is 14 residues long. The CDR3 nucleotides read TGTGCCAGCAGAAGAGCGGAGGAGGGAGAGACCCAGTACTTC. It specifies CASRRAEEGETQYF.

This clonotype was recorded at least ten times. The V gene is TRBV10-2, the J gene TRBJ1-3, with TRBD1 matching over 7 bases. The CDR3 is 13 amino acids. Germline-derived CDR1 and CDR2 are WSHSY and SAAADI. Trimming at V came to 8 bases and at J to 2 bases, leaving 3 bases not matched to a gene. The CDR3 loop is CASAGTAGNTIYF. The CDR3 coding sequence is TGCGCCAGCGCCGGGACAGCTGGAAACACCATATATTTT.

The CDR3 protein is CASSISQAAYEQYF. Written as DNA, the CDR3 is TGTGCCAGTAGTATCAGCCAGGCGGCCTACGAGCAGTACTTC. The chain carries TRBV19 and TRBJ2-7; the D is unclear. Germline-derived CDR1 and CDR2 are LNHDA and SQIVND (reference sequence). This CDR3 is 14 amino acids long. Trimming pared 3 bases from V and 2 bases from J, leaving 11 bases between.

This chain uses TRBV28 with TRBJ1-6, with a weak D call TRBD1 (5 bases). The CDR3 length is 16 residues. Between the trimmed V and J ends, which lost 3 bases and 7 bases, there was a span of 16 bases. Germline V gene data show CDR1 as MDHEN and CDR2 as SYDVKM. The CDR3 bases are TGTGCCAGCAGTTTGGGGACCGGGCCGATGAATTCACCCCTCCACTTT. Translated, it gives CASSLGTGPMNSPLHF.

The V gene is TRBV7-2, the J gene TRBJ2-3; no clear D gene. Between the trimmed V and J ends, which lost 5 bases and 3 bases, there was a span of 15 bases. This CDR3 contains 15 residues. Germline CDR1 is SGHTA and CDR2 is FQGNSA. DNA of the CDR3: TGTGCCAGCAGCCGATCCCAAATGGCTACAGATACGCAGTATTTT. Protein sequence: CASSRSQMATDTQYF.

This clonotype was recorded many times. This chain joins TRBV20-1 and TRBJ2-5; D tentatively fits TRBD1 or TRBD2 (5 bases each). Between the trimmed V and J ends, which lost 0 bases and 2 bases, there was a span of 22 bases. The CDR3 runs 18 residues. Germline V gene data show CDR1 as DFQATT and CDR2 as SNEGSKA (reference sequence). CDR3 sequence reads: CSARDAWGQNPGQETQYF. CDR3 DNA: TGCAGTGCTAGAGATGCGTGGGGCCAGAATCCGGGGCAAGAGACCCAGTACTTC.

The chain employs TRBV29-1 and TRBJ2-7; a possible D gene is TRBD1 (6 bases). V gave up 4 bases and J gave up 5 bases, with 9 bases separating them. Germline lookup yields CDR1 SQVTM and CDR2 ANQGSEA. The CDR3 totals 11 residues. CDR3 residues: CSVAKGDEQYF. The CDR3 DNA sequence: TGCAGCGTTGCCAAGGGGGACGAGCAGTACTTC.

This clonotype appeared a few times. The chain couples TRBV20-1 to TRBJ2-1; D may be TRBD2 (6 bases). V shed 1 base and J shed 3 bases, with 10 bases lying between them. Germline CDR1 is DFQATT and CDR2 is SNEGSKA (reference sequence). There are 14 residues in the CDR3. This chain's CDR3 is CSARGGGIYNEQFF. The CDR3 DNA follows: TGCAGTGCTAGAGGGGGCGGGATCTACAATGAGCAGTTCTTC.

The J gene is TRBJ2-2, the V gene TRBV12-3 or TRBV12-4; D gene uncertain. This CDR3 has 13 residues. V was pared by 6 bases and J by 4 bases, with 9 bases between. CDR3 DNA: TGTGCCAGCAGCTGGACGGCCACCGGGGAGCTGTTTTTT. Protein: CASSWTATGELFF.

The chain is built from TRBV18 and TRBJ2-1, with TRBD2 matching over 11 bases. The V and J ends lost 6 bases and 8 bases, in that order; junction bases with no gene match: 9. Germline loops: CDR1 KGHSH, CDR2 LQKENI. CDR3 length equals 15 residues. CDR3 in DNA: TGTGCCAGCTCCATTCTACTAGCGGGGGACGATGAGCAGTTCTTC. Translating gives CASSILLAGDDEQFF.

The table lists this clonotype with many counts. The chain uses TRBV6-1 and TRBJ2-3; D is undetermined. The V gene's germline CDR1 is MNHNS and CDR2 SASEGT. Trimming took 7 bases from V and 6 from J, leaving 11 bases between them. This CDR3 is 12 amino acids long. Here the CDR3 DNA reads TGTGCCAGCAACAAAATGAAGGATACGCAGTATTTT. It encodes CASNKMKDTQYF.

This clonotype has ten or more counts. The chain links TRBV10-2 to TRBJ2-7; D may match TRBD1 or TRBD2 (7 bases each). Trimming stripped 7 bases from V and 0 bases from J, with 13 bases between. Germline V gene sequence: CDR1 WSHSY, CDR2 SAAADI. The CDR3 has 14 residues. This chain's CDR3 is CASTTGRDSYEQYV. The CDR3 region has the DNA TGCGCCAGCACGACAGGGAGGGACTCCTACGAGCAGTACGTC.

The table lists this clonotype with many counts. The chain has TRBV7-8 and TRBJ1-5, with 9 bases aligning to TRBD1. Germline lookup yields CDR1 SGHVS and CDR2 FQNEAQ. The ends lost 5 bases at V and 4 bases at J; junction bases unmatched: 15. CDR3 size: 18 residues. The CDR3 is CASSPPPGRTGANQPQHF. For the CDR3, the DNA is TGTGCCAGCAGCCCCCCCCCGGGAAGGACAGGGGCTAATCAGCCCCAGCATTTT.

This clonotype was seen many times. The gene calls are TRBV5-6 and TRBJ2-1; no reliable D call. The V and J ends lost 5 bases and 2 bases respectively, with 14 bases between them. The CDR3 runs to 15 residues. Germline V gene lookup returns CDR1 SGHDT and CDR2 YYEEEE. In nucleotides, the CDR3 is TGTGCCAGCAGTCTTATCGGCTCAACCTACAATGAGCAGTTCTTC. Its translation is CASSLIGSTYNEQFF.

In its sample, this clonotype was seen many times. The chain combines TRBV20-1 with TRBJ2-1; 7 bases fit TRBD2. Trimming removed 5 bases from V and 0 bases from J; junction bases left unmatched: 4. The CDR3 is 14 residues long. Germline CDR1 reads DFQATT; CDR2 reads SNEGSKA (reference sequence). The CDR3 sequence: CSAWGGNSYNEQFF. DNA for the CDR3: TGCAGTGCTTGGGGGGGGAACTCCTACAATGAGCAGTTCTTC.

This chain connects TRBV18 to TRBJ1-1; D gene ambiguous. Germline CDR1 KGHSH, CDR2 LQKENI. CDR3 size: 12 residues. V was cut by 8 bases and J by 5 bases, with 12 bases left in between. In DNA form, the CDR3 reads TGTGCCAGCGCAGGAGTGGAGACTGAAGCTTTCTTT. Translated: CASAGVETEAFF.

In this sample, this clonotype turned up once. CDR3 in amino acids: CSANHQGSGNTIYF. In DNA, the CDR3 is TGCAGTGCAAACCATCAGGGTAGTGGAAACACCATATATTTT. V gene TRBV20-1 combines with J gene TRBJ1-3; tentatively, D is TRBD1 (5 bases). V was shortened by 6 bases and J by 3 bases, with 15 bases between the two germline ends. This CDR3 spans 14 amino acids. CDR1 and CDR2 (germline): DFQATT, SNEGSKA (reference sequence).

This clonotype has ten or more counts. CDR3: CASSEGRPGELFF. The DNA of the CDR3 is TGCGCCAGCAGTGAGGGACGGCCAGGGGAGCTGTTTTTT. The rearrangement uses TRBV10-2 and TRBJ2-2; D is uncertain. The CDR3 extends over 13 amino acids. CDR1 is WSHSY and CDR2 is SAAADI in the germline V gene. V lost 2 bases and J 8 bases, leaving 9 bases between the germline ends.

The chain recombines TRBV24-1 with TRBJ2-1; possible D gene TRBD2, 7 bases. V was cut by 3 bases and J by 6 bases, with 17 bases left in between. The CDR3 extends over 16 amino acids. Germline assignment: CDR1 KGHDR and CDR2 SFDVKD. In nucleotides, the CDR3 is TGTGCCACCAGTGATGGGGGTGCCGGGGGGCGCAATGAGCAGTTCTTC. Translating it yields CATSDGGAGGRNEQFF.

The rearrangement joins TRBV9 to TRBJ2-1, with D maybe TRBD2 (7 bases). Trimming removed 3 bases at V and 3 bases at J, with 16 bases between. Germline-derived CDR1 and CDR2 are SGDLS and YYNGEE. This CDR3 is built from 16 residues. CDR3 sequence (DNA): TGTGCCAGCAGCGGACAACAGGGAGGGGGCTACAATGAGCAGTTCTTC. Translated, it gives CASSGQQGGGYNEQFF.

The V and J genes are TRBV7-9 and TRBJ1-2, with 7 bases that match TRBD1. This CDR3 spans 15 amino acids. Germline V gives CDR1 SEHNR, CDR2 FQNEAQ (reference sequence). J lost 5 bases, V lost 0 bases, and 6 bases had no gene match. CDR3 DNA: TGTGCCAGCAGCTTAGCGCTGGGACAGATTTATGGCTACACCTTC. Translated: CASSLALGQIYGYTF.

This sequence joins TRBV5-5 and TRBJ2-1; D uncertain. This CDR3 spans 14 amino acids. Germline CDR1 reads SGHKS; CDR2 reads YYEKEE (reference sequence). V was shortened by 0 bases and J by 9 bases, with 13 bases between the two germline ends. DNA for the CDR3: TGTGCCAGCAGCTTGGACCAGCCTAGTGGTGAGCAGTTCTTC. Protein: CASSLDQPSGEQFF.

The chain has TRBV6-2 or TRBV6-3 and TRBJ1-2, with a tentative D call TRBD1 (6 bases). CDR3 length: 13 residues. V lost 5 bases and J lost 4, with 11 bases in between. The germline gives CDR1 MNHEY, CDR2 SVGEGT. CDR3 residues: CASSPTGSYGYTF. Here the CDR3 DNA reads TGTGCCAGCAGTCCCACAGGGAGCTATGGCTACACCTTC.

This clonotype was observed at least ten times. J is TRBJ2-4 and V is TRBV12-3 or TRBV12-4, with TRBD2 as a possible D gene (6 bases). Between the trimmed V and J ends, which lost 4 bases and 7 bases, there was a span of 11 bases. There are 13 residues in the CDR3. CDR3 bases: TGTGCCAGCAGTTCATCAGGAGGGAACATTCAGTACTTC. Protein sequence: CASSSSGGNIQYF.

This clonotype was seen repeatedly, ten times or more. The chain employs TRBV4-3 and TRBJ2-7; D possibly corresponds to TRBD2 (6 bases). The CDR3 has 17 residues. Looked up from germline, CDR1 is LGHNA and CDR2 is YSLEER. V was clipped by 0 bases and J by 8 bases, with 23 bases between them. CDR3: CASSQERVTRLVYQQYF. The CDR3 bases are TGCGCCAGCAGCCAAGAAAGGGTGACTAGGCTAGTATACCAGCAGTACTTC.

This clonotype was seen repeatedly, ten times or more. The chain recombines TRBV12-3 or TRBV12-4 with TRBJ2-2, with a tentative D call TRBD2 (5 bases). V lost 3 bases and J lost 6, with 8 bases in between. The CDR3 contains 13 residues. The CDR3 region has the DNA TGTGCCAGCAGTTTCGGGGTGTCCGGGGAGCTGTTTTTT. This codes for CASSFGVSGELFF.

The chain carries TRBV5-1 and TRBJ1-1, with a possible D match to TRBD1 (5 bases). Trimming shortened V by 2 bases and J by 0 bases, and 8 bases separated the two germline ends. CDR3 length: 14 amino acids. Germline V CDR1 and CDR2: SGHRS, YFSETQ. The CDR3 region is CASSFRALNTEAFF. CDR3 nucleotide sequence: TGCGCCAGCAGCTTCAGGGCCTTGAACACTGAAGCTTTCTTT. The full variable domain, in which reference TRBV5-1 and TRBJ1-1 provide the parts outside the CDR3, is KAGVTQTPRYLIKTRGQQVTLSCSPISGHRSVSWYQQTPGQGLQFLFEYFSETQRNKGNFPGRFSGRQFSNSRSEMNVSTLELGDSALYLCASSFRALNTEAFFGQGTRLTVV.

This clonotype appeared many times. The chain combines TRBV11-3 with TRBJ2-1; 7 bases map to TRBD2. CDR3 size: 15 residues. V trimming: 5 bases; J trimming: 2 bases; junction bases outside the gene matches: 6. CDR1 is SGHNT and CDR2 is YENEEA in the germline V gene. The CDR3 reads CASSKSGVAYNEQFF. In nucleotides, the CDR3 is TGTGCCAGCAGCAAGAGCGGGGTAGCCTACAATGAGCAGTTCTTC.